This T cell receptor beta chain came from a study of shared clonotypes between healthy human individuals. Background on the study: The composition of the donors was a couple of women and three men aged 18 to 49. Per donor, three plates held CD4 naive cells, three held CD4 memory, two held CD8 naive and one held CD8 memory.

Measured with immunoSEQ multiplex PCR; TCRdb has only the in-frame clones, and not every one. The table shows more than 1,200,000 clones, with approximately 98.5% occurring only once. Unmatched junction bases numbered 7, after V lost 4 bases and J lost 7 bases. Germline values: CDR1 SGHRS, CDR2 YFSETQ. The CDR3 spans 14 residues. Whole-study results and caveats: Investigators expected sequencing depth to affect clonotype sharing among donors.

As concerns this clone: Its antigen remains unknown.

This chain connects TRBV5-1 to TRBJ1-3; TRBD1 agrees at 8 bases. Sequencing input: naive CD4+ T cells sorted from blood. As to subset: CD45RA+ positively selected. The sequence was collected from a man aged 30 to 45 in good health. The DNA of the CDR3 is TGCGCCAGCAGCCTGACAGGGGAGGAGAACACCATATATTTT. It specifies CASSLTGEENTIYF.